The T cell receptor (beta chain) under discussion was sequenced for a study of cytomegalovirus exposure and HLA in healthy donors. Amplification used 60 Vbeta primers and 13 Jbeta primers. This table comes from immunoSEQ multiplex PCR, and its TCRdb copy is limited to in-frame clones, with some not included. Of about 160,000 clones in the sample, about 72% were seen once. Study-level points and caveats: Many donors carried some public TCRs, although rarity characterized most TCR sequences. The study designated roughly 160 TCR beta chains cytomegalovirus-associated. Later analysis identified a missense DCLRE1C variant that was linked to TCR beta V- and J-gene trimming. With high specificity and sensitivity, the classifier reportedly diagnosed cytomegalovirus status.

This CDR3 is 13 amino acids long. V was clipped by 1 base and J by 13 bases, with 16 bases between them. Germline V CDR1 and CDR2: MNHNS, SASEGT. Comment on this clone: What it recognizes is unknown.

The chain joins TRBV6-1 to TRBJ1-2; D is ambiguous. Sequencing was performed on PBMCs. This TCR was sampled from a man aged 45-60 years in good health and CMV-seropositive. The CDR3 DNA sequence: TGTGCCAGCAGTGAAGGTCTTGAGAGGCAGATCACCTTC. This gives the protein CASSEGLERQITF.